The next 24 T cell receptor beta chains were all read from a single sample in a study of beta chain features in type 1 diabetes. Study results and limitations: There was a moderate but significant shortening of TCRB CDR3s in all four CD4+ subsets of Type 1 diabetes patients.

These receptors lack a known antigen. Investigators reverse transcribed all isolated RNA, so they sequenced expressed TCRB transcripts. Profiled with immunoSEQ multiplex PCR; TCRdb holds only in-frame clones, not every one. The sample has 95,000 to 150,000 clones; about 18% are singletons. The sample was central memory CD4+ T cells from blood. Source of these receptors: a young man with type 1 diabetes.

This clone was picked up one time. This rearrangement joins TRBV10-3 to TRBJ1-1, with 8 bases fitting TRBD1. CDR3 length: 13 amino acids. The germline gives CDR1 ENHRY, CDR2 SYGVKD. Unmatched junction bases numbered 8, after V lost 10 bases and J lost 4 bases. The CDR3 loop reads CATTGQVSTEAFF. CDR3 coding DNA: TGTGCCACTACGGGACAGGTGAGCACTGAAGCTTTCTTT.

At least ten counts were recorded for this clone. CDR3 protein: CASSAQALSYEQYF. The CDR3 DNA follows: TGTGCCAGCTCTGCGCAGGCACTCAGTTACGAGCAGTACTTC. The chain combines TRBV28 with TRBJ2-7; D is undetermined. Trimming pared 8 bases from V and 4 bases from J, leaving 18 bases between. The germline V gene encodes CDR1 MDHEN and CDR2 SYDVKM. This CDR3 has 14 residues. Combining the CDR3 with reference TRBV28 and TRBJ2-7 gives the whole variable domain DVKVTQSSRYLVKRTGEKVFLECVQDMDHENMFWYRQDPGLGLRLIYFSYDVKMKEKGDIPEGYSVSREKKERFSLILESASTNQTSMYLCASSAQALSYEQYFGPGTRLTVT.

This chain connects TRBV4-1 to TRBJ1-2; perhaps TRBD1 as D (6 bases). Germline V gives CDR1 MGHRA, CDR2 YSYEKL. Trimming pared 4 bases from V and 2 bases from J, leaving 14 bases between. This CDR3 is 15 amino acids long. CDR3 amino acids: CASSLNRDTNYGYTF. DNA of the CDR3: TGCGCCAGCAGCCTAAACAGGGACACCAACTATGGCTACACCTTC.

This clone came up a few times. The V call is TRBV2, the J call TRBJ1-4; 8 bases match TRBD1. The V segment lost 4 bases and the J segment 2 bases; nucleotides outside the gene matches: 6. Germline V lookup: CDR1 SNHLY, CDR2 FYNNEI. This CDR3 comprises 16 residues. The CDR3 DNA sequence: TGTGCCAGCAGTGGGACAGGGTCAAATACTAATGAAAAACTGTTTTTT. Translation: CASSGTGSNTNEKLFF.

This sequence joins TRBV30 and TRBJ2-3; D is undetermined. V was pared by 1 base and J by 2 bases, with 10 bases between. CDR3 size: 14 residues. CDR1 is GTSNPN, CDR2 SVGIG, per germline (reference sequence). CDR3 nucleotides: TGTGCCTGGAGTGAGAGCAGGAACACAGATACGCAGTATTTT. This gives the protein CAWSESRNTDTQYF.

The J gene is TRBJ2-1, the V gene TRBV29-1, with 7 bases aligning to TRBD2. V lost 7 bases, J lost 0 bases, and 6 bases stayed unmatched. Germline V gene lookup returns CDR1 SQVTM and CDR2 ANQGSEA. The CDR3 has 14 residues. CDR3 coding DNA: TGCAGCGGCTCTAGCGGACTCTCCTACAATGAGCAGTTCTTC. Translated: CSGSSGLSYNEQFF.

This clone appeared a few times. CDR3 nucleotide sequence: TGTGCCAGCAGCAATGTCAGGAGTTCACCCCTCCACTTT. It codes for CASSNVRSSPLHF. The rearrangement uses TRBV5-4 and TRBJ1-6; D not certain. Trimming took off 4 bases at V and 9 bases at J, with 11 bases between the two ends. This CDR3 is 13 amino acids long. CDR1 and CDR2 from the germline V gene are SGHNT and YYREEE (reference sequence).

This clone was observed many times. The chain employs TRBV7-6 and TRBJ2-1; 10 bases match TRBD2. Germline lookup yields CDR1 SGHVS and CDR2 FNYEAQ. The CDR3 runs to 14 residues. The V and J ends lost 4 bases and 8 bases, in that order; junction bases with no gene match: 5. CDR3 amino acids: CASSSQSGGDEQFF. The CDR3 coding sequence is TGTGCCAGCAGCTCTCAAAGCGGGGGGGATGAGCAGTTCTTC.

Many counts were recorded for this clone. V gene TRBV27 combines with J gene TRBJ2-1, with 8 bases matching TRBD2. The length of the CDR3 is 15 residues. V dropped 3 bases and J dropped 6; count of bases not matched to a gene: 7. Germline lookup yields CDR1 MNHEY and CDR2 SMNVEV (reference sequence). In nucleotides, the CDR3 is TGTGCCAGCAGTTTTTACGGGGGGGACGTCAATGAGCAGTTCTTC. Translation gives CASSFYGGDVNEQFF.

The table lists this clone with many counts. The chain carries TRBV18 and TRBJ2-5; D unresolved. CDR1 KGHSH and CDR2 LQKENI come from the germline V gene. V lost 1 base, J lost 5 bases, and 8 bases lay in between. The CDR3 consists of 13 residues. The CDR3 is CASSPRSEETQYF. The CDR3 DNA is TGTGCCAGCTCACCACGAAGTGAGGAGACCCAGTACTTC.

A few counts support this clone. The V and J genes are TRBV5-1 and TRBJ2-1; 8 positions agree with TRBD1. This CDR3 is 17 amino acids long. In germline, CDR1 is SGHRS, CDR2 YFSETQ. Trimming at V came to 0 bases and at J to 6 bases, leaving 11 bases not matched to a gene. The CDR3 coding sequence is TGCGCCAGCAGCTTGGTAGGGACAGGCTACCCTCGCAATGAGCAGTTCTTC. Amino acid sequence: CASSLVGTGYPRNEQFF.

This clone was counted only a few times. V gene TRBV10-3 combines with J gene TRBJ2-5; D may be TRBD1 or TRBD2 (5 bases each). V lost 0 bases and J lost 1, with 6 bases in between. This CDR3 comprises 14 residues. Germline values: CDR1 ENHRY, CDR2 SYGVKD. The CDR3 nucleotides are TGTGCCATCAGTGAGTCTGGGGGCCAAGAGACCCAGTACTTC. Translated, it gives CAISESGGQETQYF.

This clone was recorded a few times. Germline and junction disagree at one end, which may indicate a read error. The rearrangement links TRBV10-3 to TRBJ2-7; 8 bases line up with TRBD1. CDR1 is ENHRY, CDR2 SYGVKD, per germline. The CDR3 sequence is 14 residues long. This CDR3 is CAISVSGGSHEQYF. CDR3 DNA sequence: TGTGCCATCAGTGTCTCAGGGGGCTCCCACGAGCAGTACTTC.

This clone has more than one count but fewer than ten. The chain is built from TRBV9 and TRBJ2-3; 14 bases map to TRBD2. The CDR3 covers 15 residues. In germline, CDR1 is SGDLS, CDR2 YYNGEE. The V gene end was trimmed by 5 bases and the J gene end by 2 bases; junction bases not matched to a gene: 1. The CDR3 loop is CASRGLAGDTDTQYF. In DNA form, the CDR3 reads TGTGCCAGCAGGGGACTAGCGGGAGACACAGATACGCAGTATTTT.

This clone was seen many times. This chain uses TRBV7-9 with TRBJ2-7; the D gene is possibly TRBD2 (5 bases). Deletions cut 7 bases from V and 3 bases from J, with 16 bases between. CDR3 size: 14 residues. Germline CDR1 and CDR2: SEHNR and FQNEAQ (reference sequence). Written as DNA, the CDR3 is TGTGCCAGCACCACTAGATCCCTGGACTACGAGCAGTACTTC. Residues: CASTTRSLDYEQYF.

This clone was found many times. CDR3 amino acids: CASSYLTSGTYNEQFF. The CDR3, as DNA: TGTGCCAGCAGTTACCTGACTAGCGGGACATACAATGAGCAGTTCTTC. The chain uses TRBV6-6 and TRBJ2-1; 11 bases agree with TRBD2. The germline V gene has CDR1 MNHNY and CDR2 SVGAGI (reference sequence). This CDR3 region has 16 residues. J was trimmed by 4 bases and V by 2 bases; bases with no gene match: 4.

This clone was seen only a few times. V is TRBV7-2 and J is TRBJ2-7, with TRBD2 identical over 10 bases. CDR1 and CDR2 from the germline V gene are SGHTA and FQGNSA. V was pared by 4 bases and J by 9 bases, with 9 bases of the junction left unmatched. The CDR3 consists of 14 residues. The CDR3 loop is CASSSGSGRALQYF. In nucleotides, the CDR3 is TGTGCCAGCAGCTCTGGGAGCGGGAGGGCCTTGCAGTACTTC.

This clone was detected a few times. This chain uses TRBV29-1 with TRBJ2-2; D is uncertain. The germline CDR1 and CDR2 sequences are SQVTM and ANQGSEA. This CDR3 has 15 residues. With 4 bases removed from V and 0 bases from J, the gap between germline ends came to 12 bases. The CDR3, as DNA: TGCAGCGTTGGGGTCGGTTCTGCGAACACCGGGGAGCTGTTTTTT. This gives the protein CSVGVGSANTGELFF.

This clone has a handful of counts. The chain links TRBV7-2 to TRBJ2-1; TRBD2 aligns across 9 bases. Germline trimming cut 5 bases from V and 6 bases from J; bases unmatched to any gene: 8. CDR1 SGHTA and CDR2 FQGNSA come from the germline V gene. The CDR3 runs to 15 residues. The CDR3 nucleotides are TGTGCCAGCAGCCCTAAGGGTAGCGGGAGCAATGAGCAGTTCTTC. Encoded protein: CASSPKGSGSNEQFF.

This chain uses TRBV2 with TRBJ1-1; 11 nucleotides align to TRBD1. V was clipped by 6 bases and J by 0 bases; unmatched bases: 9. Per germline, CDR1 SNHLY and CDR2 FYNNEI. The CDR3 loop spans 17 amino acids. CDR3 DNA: TGTGCCAGCAGCGGACAGGGGGCGCCGAACATGAACACTGAAGCTTTCTTT. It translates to CASSGQGAPNMNTEAFF.

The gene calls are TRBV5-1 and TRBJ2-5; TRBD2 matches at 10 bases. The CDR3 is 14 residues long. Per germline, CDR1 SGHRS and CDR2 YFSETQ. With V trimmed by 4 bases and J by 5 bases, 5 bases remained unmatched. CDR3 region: CASSPSGSLETQYF. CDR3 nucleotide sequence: TGCGCCAGCAGCCCTAGCGGGAGCCTGGAGACCCAGTACTTC.

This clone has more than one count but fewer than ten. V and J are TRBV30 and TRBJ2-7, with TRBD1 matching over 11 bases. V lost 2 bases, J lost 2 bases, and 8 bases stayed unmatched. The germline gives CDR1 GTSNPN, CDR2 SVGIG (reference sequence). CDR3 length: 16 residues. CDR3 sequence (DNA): TGTGCCTGGAGTTCCCGGGACAGGGGGATACCCTACGAGCAGTACTTC. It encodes CAWSSRDRGIPYEQYF.

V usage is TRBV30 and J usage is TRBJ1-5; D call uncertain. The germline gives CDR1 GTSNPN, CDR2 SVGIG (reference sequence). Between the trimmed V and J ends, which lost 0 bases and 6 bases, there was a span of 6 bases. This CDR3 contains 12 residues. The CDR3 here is CAWSVFAQPQHF. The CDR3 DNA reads TGTGCCTGGAGTGTATTCGCTCAGCCCCAGCATTTT.

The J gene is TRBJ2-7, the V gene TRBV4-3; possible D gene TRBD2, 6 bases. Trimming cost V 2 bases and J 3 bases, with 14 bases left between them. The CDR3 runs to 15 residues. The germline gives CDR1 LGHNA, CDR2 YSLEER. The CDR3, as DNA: TGCGCCAGCAGCCAACTGGAGGGACCTTTCTACGAGCAGTACTTC. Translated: CASSQLEGPFYEQYF.